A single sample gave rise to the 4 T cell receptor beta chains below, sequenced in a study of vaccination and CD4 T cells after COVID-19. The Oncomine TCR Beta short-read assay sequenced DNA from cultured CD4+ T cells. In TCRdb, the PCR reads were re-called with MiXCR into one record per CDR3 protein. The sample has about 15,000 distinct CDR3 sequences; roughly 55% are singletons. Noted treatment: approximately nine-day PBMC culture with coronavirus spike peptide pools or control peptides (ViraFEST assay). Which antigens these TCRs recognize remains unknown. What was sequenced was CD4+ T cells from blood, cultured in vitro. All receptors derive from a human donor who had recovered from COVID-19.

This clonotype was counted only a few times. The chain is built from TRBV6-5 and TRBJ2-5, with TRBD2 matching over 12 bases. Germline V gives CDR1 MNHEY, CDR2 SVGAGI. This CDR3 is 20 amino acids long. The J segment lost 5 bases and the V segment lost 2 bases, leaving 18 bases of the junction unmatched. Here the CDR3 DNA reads TGTGCCAGCAGTTACGGGGCGACTAGCGGGAGTGGGGCGCTGCGGGAGACCCAGTACTTC. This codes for CASSYGATSGSGALRETQYF.

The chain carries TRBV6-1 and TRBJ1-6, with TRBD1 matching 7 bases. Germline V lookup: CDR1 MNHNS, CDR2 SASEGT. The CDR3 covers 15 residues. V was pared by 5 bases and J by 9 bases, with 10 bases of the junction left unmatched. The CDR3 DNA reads TGTGCCAGCAGTAATGTGGGGACAGCCATTTCACCCCTCCACTTT. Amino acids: CASSNVGTAISPLHF.

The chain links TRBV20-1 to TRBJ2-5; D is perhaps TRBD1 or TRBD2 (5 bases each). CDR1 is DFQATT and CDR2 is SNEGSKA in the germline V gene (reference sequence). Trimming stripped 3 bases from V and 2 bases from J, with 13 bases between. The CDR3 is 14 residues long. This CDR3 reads CSASRELPQETQYF. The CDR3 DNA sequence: TGCAGTGCTAGCAGGGAGTTACCTCAAGAGACCCAGTACTTC.

The CDR3 coding sequence is TGTGCCAGCAGTGCGACAGGGGGCGCTCACACTGAAGCTTTCTTT. Translation: CASSATGGAHTEAFF. The rearrangement uses TRBV28 and TRBJ1-1; 10 nucleotides line up with TRBD1. The ends lost 5 bases at V and 3 bases at J; junction bases unmatched: 6. Germline CDR1 MDHEN, CDR2 SYDVKM. The CDR3 spans 15 residues.